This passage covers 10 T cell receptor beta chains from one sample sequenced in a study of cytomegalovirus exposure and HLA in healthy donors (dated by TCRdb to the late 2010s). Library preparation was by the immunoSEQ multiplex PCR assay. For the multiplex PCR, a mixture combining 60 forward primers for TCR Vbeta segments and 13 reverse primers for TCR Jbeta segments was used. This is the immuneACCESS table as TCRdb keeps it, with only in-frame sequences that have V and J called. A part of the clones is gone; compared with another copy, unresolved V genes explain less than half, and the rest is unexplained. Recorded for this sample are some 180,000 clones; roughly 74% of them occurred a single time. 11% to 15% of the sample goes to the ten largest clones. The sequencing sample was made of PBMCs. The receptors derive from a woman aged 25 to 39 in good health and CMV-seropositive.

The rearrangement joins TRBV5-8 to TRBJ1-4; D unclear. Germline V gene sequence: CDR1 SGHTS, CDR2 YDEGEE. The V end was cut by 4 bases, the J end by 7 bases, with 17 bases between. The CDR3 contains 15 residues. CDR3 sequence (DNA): TGTGCCAGCAGCATCCCCGTGGCAGGAACTGAAAAACTGTTTTTT. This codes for CASSIPVAGTEKLFF.

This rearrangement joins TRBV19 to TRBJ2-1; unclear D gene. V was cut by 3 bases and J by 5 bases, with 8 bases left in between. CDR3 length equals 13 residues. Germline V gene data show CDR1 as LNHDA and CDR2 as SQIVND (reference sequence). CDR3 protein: CASSISVNNEQFF. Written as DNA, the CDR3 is TGTGCCAGTAGTATTTCGGTGAACAATGAGCAGTTCTTC.

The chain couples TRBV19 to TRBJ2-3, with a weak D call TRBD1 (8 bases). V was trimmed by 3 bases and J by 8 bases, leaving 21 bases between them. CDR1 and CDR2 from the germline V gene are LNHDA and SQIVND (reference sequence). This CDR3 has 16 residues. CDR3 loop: CASSIGQGPSGGTQYF. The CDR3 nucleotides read TGTGCCAGTAGTATCGGACAGGGACCCTCGGGGGGTACGCAGTATTTT.

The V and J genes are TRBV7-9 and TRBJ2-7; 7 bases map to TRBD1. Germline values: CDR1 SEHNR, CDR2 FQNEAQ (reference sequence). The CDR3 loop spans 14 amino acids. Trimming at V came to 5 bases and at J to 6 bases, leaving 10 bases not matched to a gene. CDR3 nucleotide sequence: TGTGCCAGCAGCCGCACCACAGGGGAAGTCGAGCAGTACTTC. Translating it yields CASSRTTGEVEQYF.

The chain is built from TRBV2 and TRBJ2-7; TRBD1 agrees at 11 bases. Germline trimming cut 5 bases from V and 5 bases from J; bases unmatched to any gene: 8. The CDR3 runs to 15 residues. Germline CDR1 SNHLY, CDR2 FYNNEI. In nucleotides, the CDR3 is TGTGCCAGCAGTTGGCGGGGACAGGGGGGCCACGAGCAGTACTTC. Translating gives CASSWRGQGGHEQYF.

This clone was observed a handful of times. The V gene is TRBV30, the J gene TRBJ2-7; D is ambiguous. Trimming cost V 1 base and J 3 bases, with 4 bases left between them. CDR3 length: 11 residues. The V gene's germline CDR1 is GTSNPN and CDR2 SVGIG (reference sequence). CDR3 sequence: CAWSDSYEQYF. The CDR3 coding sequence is TGTGCCTGGAGTGACAGCTACGAGCAGTACTTC.

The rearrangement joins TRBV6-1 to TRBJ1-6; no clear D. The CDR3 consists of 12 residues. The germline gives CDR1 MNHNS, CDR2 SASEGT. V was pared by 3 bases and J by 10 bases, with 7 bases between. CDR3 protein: CASSEGHSPLHF. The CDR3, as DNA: TGTGCCAGCAGTGAGGGCCACTCACCCCTCCACTTT.

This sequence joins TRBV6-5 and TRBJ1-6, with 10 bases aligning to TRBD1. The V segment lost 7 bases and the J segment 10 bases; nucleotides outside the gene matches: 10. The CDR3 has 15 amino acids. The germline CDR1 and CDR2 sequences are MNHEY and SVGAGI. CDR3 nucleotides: TGTGCCAGCACCGCCGGGACAGGGGTGTACTCACCCCTCCACTTT. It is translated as CASTAGTGVYSPLHF.

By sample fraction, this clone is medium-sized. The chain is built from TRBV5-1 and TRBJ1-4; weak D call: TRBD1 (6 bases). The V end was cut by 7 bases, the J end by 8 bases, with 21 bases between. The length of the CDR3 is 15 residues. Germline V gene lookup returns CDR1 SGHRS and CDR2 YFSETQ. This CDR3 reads CASAVTGGAGEKLFF. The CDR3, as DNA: TGCGCCAGCGCCGTGACGGGGGGCGCCGGAGAAAAACTGTTTTTT.

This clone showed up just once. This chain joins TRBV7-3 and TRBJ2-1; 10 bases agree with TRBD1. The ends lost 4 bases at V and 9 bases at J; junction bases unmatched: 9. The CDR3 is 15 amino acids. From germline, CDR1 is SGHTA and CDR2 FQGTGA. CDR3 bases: TGTGCCAGCAGCTCGACAGGGGGCGAAATGACTGAGCAGTTCTTC. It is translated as CASSSTGGEMTEQFF.